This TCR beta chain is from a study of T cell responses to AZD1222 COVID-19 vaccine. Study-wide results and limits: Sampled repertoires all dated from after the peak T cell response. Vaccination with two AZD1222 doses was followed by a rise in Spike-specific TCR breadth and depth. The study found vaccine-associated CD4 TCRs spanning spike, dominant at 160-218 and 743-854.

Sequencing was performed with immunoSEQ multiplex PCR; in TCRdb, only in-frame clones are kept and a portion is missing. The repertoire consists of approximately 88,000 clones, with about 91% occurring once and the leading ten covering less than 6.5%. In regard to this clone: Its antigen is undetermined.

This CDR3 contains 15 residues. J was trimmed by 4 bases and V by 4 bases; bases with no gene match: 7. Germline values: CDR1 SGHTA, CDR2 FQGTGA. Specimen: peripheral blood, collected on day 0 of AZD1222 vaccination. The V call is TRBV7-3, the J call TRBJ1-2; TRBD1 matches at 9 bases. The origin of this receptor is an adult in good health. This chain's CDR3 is CASSSTGGQSYGYTF. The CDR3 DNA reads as TGTGCCAGCAGCTCCACAGGGGGCCAGAGCTATGGCTACACCTTC.